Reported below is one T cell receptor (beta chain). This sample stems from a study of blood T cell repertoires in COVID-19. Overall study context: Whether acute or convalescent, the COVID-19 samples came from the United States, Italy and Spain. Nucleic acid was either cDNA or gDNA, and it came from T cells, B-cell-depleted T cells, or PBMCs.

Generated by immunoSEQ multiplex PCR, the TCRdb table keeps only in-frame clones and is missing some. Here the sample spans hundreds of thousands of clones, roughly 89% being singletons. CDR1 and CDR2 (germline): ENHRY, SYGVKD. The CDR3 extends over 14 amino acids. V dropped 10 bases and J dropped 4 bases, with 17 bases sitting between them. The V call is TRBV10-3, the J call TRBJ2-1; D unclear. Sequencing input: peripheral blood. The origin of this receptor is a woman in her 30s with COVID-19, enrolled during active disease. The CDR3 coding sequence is TGTGCCACCCGACCGGGTATCAATTACAATGAGCAGTTCTTC. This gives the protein CATRPGINYNEQFF.